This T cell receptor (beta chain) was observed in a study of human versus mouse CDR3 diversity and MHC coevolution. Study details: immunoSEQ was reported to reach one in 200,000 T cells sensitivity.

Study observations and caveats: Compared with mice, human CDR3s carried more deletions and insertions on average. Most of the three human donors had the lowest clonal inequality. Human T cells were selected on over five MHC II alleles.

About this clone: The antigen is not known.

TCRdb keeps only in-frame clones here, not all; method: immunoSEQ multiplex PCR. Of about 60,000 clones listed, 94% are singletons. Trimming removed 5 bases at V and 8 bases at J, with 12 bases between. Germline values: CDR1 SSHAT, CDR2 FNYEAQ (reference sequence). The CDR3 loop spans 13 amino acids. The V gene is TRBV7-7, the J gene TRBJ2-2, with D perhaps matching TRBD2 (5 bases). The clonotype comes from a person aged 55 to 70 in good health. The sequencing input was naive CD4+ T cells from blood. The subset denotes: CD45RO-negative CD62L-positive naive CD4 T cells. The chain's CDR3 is CASSLVRGGELFF. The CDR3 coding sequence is TGTGCCAGCAGCCTAGTACGGGGAGGGGAGCTGTTTTTT.